The 9 T cell receptor beta chains below come from one sample, sequenced in a study of glioma-infiltrating T cells after dendritic cell vaccination. Generated by immunoSEQ multiplex PCR, the TCRdb table keeps only in-frame clones and is missing some. The sample lists approximately 90,000 clones, approximately 75% seen once, with approximately 2% in the top ten. Time point defined: after dendritic cell vaccination, including at tumor progression/relapse. The source was blood, collected after dendritic cell vaccination. These TCRs come from a human donor with glioblastoma.

This clone has more than one count but fewer than ten. The rearrangement joins TRBV6-5 to TRBJ1-1, with a tentative D call TRBD1 (6 bases). Germline assignment: CDR1 MNHEY and CDR2 SVGAGI. Trimming removed 2 bases from V and 3 bases from J, with 10 bases in between. The CDR3 sequence is 14 residues long. Written as DNA, the CDR3 is TGTGCCAGCAGTTACGGAGGGGGGGACACTGAAGCTTTCTTT. Translation: CASSYGGGDTEAFF.

This clone appeared a single time. V is TRBV6-5 and J is TRBJ2-3; possibly TRBD2 for D (7 bases). This CDR3 spans 15 amino acids. The germline CDR1 and CDR2 sequences are MNHEY and SVGAGI. Trimming cost V 4 bases and J 1 base, with 12 bases left between them. The CDR3 DNA follows: TGTGCCAGCAGTTTAGGGGGAGGGGGCACAGATACGCAGTATTTT. Residues: CASSLGGGGTDTQYF.

This sequence joins TRBV15 and TRBJ2-2; TRBD2 aligns across 7 bases. The CDR3 spans 15 residues. The trim removed 0 bases at V and 8 bases at J, leaving 6 bases unmatched. From germline, CDR1 is LNHNV and CDR2 YYDKDF (reference sequence). Written as DNA, the CDR3 is TGTGCCACCAGCAGAGAGGGAGGGGCCTGGGGGGAGCTGTTTTTT. Encoded protein: CATSREGGAWGELFF.

This sequence joins TRBV5-6 and TRBJ2-5, with 9 bases fitting TRBD1. CDR1 is SGHDT and CDR2 is YYEEEE in the germline V gene. The CDR3 has 15 amino acids. The V segment lost 0 bases and the J segment 4 bases; nucleotides outside the gene matches: 4. In DNA, the CDR3 is TGTGCCAGCAGCTTGGAACAGGGGGCTTTAGAGACCCAGTACTTC. Its protein product is CASSLEQGALETQYF. Full variable domain (outside the CDR3, taken from reference TRBV5-6 and TRBJ2-5): DAGVTQSPTHLIKTRGQQVTLRCSPKSGHDTVSWYQQALGQGPQFIFQYYEEEERQRGNFPDRFSGHQFPNYSSELNVNALLLGDSALYLCASSLEQGALETQYFGPGTRLLVL.

This clone was detected a few times. The J gene is TRBJ1-3, the V gene TRBV2; no clear D. Germline loops: CDR1 SNHLY, CDR2 FYNNEI. Trimming removed 2 bases at V and 5 bases at J, with 7 bases between. The CDR3 runs to 13 residues. The CDR3: CASSESPRNTIYF. For the CDR3, the DNA is TGTGCCAGCAGTGAATCCCCTCGAAACACCATATATTTT.

The J gene is TRBJ1-5, the V gene TRBV2; D is perhaps TRBD1 (6 bases). Looked up from germline, CDR1 is SNHLY and CDR2 is FYNNEI. The length of the CDR3 is 15 residues. Trimming removed 7 bases from V and 6 bases from J, with 19 bases in between. CDR3 sequence: CASTVGGAGVQPQHF. For the CDR3, the DNA is TGTGCCAGCACCGTTGGGGGGGCAGGGGTTCAGCCCCAGCATTTT.

The chain links TRBV6-6 to TRBJ2-1; 14 bases align to TRBD2. Germline CDR1 and CDR2: MNHNY and SVGAGI (reference sequence). V lost 6 bases to trimming and J lost 10 bases; unmatched junction nucleotides: 5. This CDR3 spans 14 amino acids. This CDR3 reads CASSQGLAGVEQFF. The CDR3 nucleotides are TGTGCCAGCAGCCAGGGACTAGCGGGGGTGGAGCAGTTCTTC.

The chain couples TRBV12-5 to TRBJ1-1; no clear D. Trimming removed 1 base at V and 3 bases at J, with 12 bases between. The CDR3 is 15 residues long. Looked up from germline, CDR1 is LGHNT and CDR2 is FRNRAP. The DNA for the CDR3 is TGTGCTAGTGGTTTGGACGCGGGCGAGGACACTGAAGCTTTCTTT. It encodes CASGLDAGEDTEAFF.

The CDR3 here is CASTNRGGSGELFF. In DNA form, the CDR3 reads TGTGCCAGCACCAACCGGGGGGGCAGCGGGGAGCTGTTTTTT. V gene TRBV6-5 combines with J gene TRBJ2-2; 8 bases fit TRBD2. The CDR3 extends over 14 amino acids. J gave up 7 bases and V 7 bases, and 8 bases lay outside the gene matches. Per germline, CDR1 MNHEY and CDR2 SVGAGI.